This T cell receptor beta chain came from a study of cytomegalovirus exposure and HLA in healthy donors. General study points: In a later analysis, a missense DCLRE1C variant was linked to TCR beta V- and J-gene trimming.

13 Jbeta primers and 60 Vbeta primers were used for the PCR. Assay: immunoSEQ multiplex PCR; the TCRdb copy retains only in-frame clones and omits some. The data contain about 130,000 clones, 60% to 80% of them singletons. There are 15 residues in the CDR3. The V and J ends lost 4 bases and 3 bases respectively, with 14 bases between them. CDR1 and CDR2 from the germline V gene are SGDLS and YYNGEE. This clone occurred once. What it binds is not known. What was sequenced was PBMCs. The chain employs TRBV9 and TRBJ2-1; D might be TRBD1 (5 bases). The clonotype comes from a male donor in good health and CMV-seronegative. CDR3 sequence reads: CASSSQDASYNEQFF. The DNA for the CDR3 is TGTGCCAGCAGCTCACAGGACGCTAGCTACAATGAGCAGTTCTTC.